This T cell receptor beta chain is from a study of T cell responses to AZD1222 COVID-19 vaccine. Whole-study context: Second-dose recipients at about 4 or about 12 weeks were treated as one pooled group. Study-wide findings and caveats: A mostly white British donor set with more females was recruited, and clonal diversity was possibly underestimated. Epitopes outside B.1.351 and B.1.1.7 mutated regions reportedly drew nearly half of spike TCRs. Researchers report vaccine-associated CD4 TCRs spanning spike, with dominance at 160-218 and 743-854.

Clones were read by immunoSEQ multiplex PCR, and TCRdb kept only the in-frame ones, dropping some. The sample records some 86,000 clones, 90% to 95% being singletons. The germline V gene encodes CDR1 MDHEN and CDR2 SYDVKM. The CDR3 sequence is 16 residues long. V trimming: 11 bases; J trimming: 2 bases; junction bases outside the gene matches: 14. For this clone: Its target is not known.

The clonotype comes from an adult in good health. The source was peripheral blood, collected on day 0 of AZD1222 vaccination. The chain employs TRBV28 and TRBJ2-3, with TRBD2 identical over 9 bases. The CDR3 is CASTFVGLAFTDTQYF. CDR3 nucleotide sequence: TGTGCCTCCACGTTTGTAGGACTAGCGTTCACAGATACGCAGTATTTT.